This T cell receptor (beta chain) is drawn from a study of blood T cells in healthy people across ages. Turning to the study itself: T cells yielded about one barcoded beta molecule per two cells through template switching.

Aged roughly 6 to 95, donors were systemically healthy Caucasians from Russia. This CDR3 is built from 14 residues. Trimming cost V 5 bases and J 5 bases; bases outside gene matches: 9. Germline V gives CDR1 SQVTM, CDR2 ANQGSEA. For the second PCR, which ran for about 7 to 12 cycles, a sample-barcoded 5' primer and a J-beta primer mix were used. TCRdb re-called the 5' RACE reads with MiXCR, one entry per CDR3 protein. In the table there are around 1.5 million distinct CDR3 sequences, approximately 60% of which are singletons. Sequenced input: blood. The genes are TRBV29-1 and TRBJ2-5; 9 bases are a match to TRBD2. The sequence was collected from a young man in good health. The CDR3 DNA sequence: TGCAGCGTTATTCCGGGACTAGCATCTGAGACCCAGTACTTC. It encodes CSVIPGLASETQYF. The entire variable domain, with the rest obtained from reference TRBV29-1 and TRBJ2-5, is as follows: SAVISQKPSRDICQRGTSLTIQCQVDSQVTMMFWYRQQPGQSLTLIATANQGSEATYESGFVIDKFPISRPNLTFSTLTVSNMSPEDSSIYLCSVIPGLASETQYFGPGTRLLVL.